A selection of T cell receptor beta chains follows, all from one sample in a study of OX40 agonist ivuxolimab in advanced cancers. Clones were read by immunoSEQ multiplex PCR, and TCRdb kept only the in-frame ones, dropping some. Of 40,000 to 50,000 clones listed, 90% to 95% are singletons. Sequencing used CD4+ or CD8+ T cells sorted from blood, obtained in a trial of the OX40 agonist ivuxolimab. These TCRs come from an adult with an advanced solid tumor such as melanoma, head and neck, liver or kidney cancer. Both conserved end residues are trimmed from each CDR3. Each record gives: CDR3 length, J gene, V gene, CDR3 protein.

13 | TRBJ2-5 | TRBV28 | ASSLGPDPQETQY
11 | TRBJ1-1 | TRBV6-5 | ASSYSSSTEAF
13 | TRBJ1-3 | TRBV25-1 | ASSEIGRAGNTIY
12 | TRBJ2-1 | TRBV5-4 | ASSAGLLSGEQF
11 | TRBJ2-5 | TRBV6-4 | ASALGQQETQY
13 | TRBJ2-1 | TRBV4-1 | ASTKGVLADNEQF
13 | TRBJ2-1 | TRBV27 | ASTAGLAGLGEQF
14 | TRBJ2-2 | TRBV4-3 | ASSPGVHPNTGELF
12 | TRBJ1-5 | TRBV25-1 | ASRPGAGNQPQH
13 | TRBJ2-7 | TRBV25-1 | ASSGLSWADYEQY
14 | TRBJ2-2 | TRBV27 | ASSSHATFNTGELF
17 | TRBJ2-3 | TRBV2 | ASSGLLLAGGLDTDTQY
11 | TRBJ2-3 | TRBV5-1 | ASSSRLADTQY
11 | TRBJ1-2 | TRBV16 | ASSQWATQGYT
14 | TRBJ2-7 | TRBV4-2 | ASSQVLGTVSYEQY
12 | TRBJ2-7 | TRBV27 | ASGSGQGSYEQY
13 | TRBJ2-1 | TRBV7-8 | ASSITGTSINEQF
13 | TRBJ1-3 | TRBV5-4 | ASSRDTSSGNTIY
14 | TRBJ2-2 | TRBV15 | ATSGLAGADTGELF
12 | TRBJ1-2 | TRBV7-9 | ASSLAWGNYGYT
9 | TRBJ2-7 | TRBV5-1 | ASSLANEQY
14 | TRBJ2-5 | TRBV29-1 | SVEDPKGPHQETQY
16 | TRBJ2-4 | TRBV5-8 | ASSLLLGQGPSADIQY
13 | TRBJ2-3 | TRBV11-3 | ASSPGQGSTDTQY
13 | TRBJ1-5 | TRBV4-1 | ASSQGGAHNQPQH
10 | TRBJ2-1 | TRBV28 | ASSLDYNEQF
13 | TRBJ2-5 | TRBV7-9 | ASSLTSGILETQY
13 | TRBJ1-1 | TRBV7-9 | ASSSLQGDGTEAF
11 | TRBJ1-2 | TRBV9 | ASSVAGSHGYT
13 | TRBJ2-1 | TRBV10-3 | AISESGGSYNEQF
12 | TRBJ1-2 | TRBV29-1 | SVEGGMLESGYT
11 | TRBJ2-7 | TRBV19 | ASSAGSLYEQY
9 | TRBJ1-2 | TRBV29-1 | SVGEAYGYT
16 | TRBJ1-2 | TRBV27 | ASSLTLGQGVSNYGYT
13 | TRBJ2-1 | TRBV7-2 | ASSLGLTSYNEQF
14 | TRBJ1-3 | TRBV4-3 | ASSQGQGAYGNTIY
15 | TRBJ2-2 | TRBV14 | ASSQDFARGRTGELF
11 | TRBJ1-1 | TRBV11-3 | ASSLATRTEAF
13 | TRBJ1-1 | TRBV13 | ASSPINGGVDEAF
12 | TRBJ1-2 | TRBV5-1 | ASSLGDSPYGYT
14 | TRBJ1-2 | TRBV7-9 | ASALIGVTRNYGYT
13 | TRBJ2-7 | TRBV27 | ASGPLSRQGYEQY
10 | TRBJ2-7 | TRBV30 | AWSSVSYEQY
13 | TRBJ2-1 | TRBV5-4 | ASSAGTGGNNEQF
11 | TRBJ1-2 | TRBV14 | ASSQDAGHGYT
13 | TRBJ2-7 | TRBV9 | ASSVTGEIPYEQY
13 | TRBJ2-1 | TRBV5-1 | ASSYGTSEYNEQF
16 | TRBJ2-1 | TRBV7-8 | ASSLPFRTSGSGNEQF
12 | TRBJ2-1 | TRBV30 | AWSVGVSYNEQF
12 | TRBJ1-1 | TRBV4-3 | ASREWTGYTEAF
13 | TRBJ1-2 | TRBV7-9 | ASSSSLTGLGSYT
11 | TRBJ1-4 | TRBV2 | ASKDTLMEKLF
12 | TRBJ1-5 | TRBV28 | ASSMTGLNQPQH